This TCR beta chain comes out of a study of blood T cell repertoires in COVID-19. As for the study in general: T cells, B-cell-depleted T cells, or PBMCs provided the cDNA or gDNA that served as material.

Only in-frame clones appear in the TCRdb table, and some are missing; sequencing was by immunoSEQ multiplex PCR. The profile shows about 180,000 clones, over 80% of them singletons. This CDR3 has 14 amino acids. V lost 2 bases to trimming and J lost 3 bases, with 8 bases between them. Germline CDR1 and CDR2: WNHNN and SYGVQD (reference sequence). Sequencing was performed on peripheral blood. The origin of this receptor is a woman aged 40 to 55 with COVID-19, enrolled during active disease. The chain recombines TRBV10-1 with TRBJ1-5; D perhaps matches TRBD1 (5 bases). The CDR3 spells CASSEGGVNQPQHF. The CDR3, as DNA: TGCGCCAGCAGTGAGGGAGGGGTCAATCAGCCCCAGCATTTT.